These T cell receptor beta chains were read from a single sample in a study of T cells in Graves' hyperthyroidism and ophthalmopathy. TCRdb independently ran MiXCR on the multiplex PCR reads; one entry per CDR3 protein. The repertoire holds around 600,000 distinct CDR3 sequences, over 12% seen once, with roughly 7.7% in the top ten. The sequenced sample consisted of blood. These receptors originate from a woman under 30 with Graves' ophthalmopathy. Both conserved end residues are part of each CDR3. D genes are given only for firm matches. Size tells how often a clone was seen (once, few, many) or the class of an expanded clone, and some rows leave it out.

TRBD1 | few | TRBJ1-1 | TRBV7-3 | TGTGCCAGCAGCCCCCTACAGGGGGTGAACACTGAAGCCTTCTTT | CASSPLQGVNTEAFF
- | many | TRBJ2-1 | TRBV2 | TGTGCCAGCAAGAATACGGGACTCCAGGTATGGAATGAGCAGTTCTTC | CASKNTGLQVWNEQFF
TRBD1 | - | TRBJ1-1 | TRBV18 | TGTGCCAGCTCAACAGGGACAGGGATGAACACTGAAGCTTTCTTT | CASSTGTGMNTEAFF
- | medium-sized | TRBJ1-1 | TRBV7-9 | TGTGCCAGCAGCTTAGACGGAGGTTTCATGAACACTGAAGCTTTCTTT | CASSLDGGFMNTEAFF
- | few | TRBJ1-3 | TRBV20-1 | TGCAGTGCTAGTTTGCAGAGGGGCCCTGGAAACACCATATATTTT | CSASLQRGPGNTIYF
- | few | TRBJ2-7 | TRBV29-1 | TGCAGCGTTGAAAAGGCATCTTCCAATGCCTACGAGCAGTACTTC | CSVEKASSNAYEQYF
- | few | TRBJ2-7 | TRBV30 | TGTGCCGCAAGCAGGGAACTTTCCTCCGAGCAGTACTTC | CAASRELSSEQYF
TRBD1 | many | TRBJ1-1 | TRBV3-1 | TGTGCCAGCAGCCCTTCCTTTGGGACAGGGGAAGGTGAAGCTTTCTTT | CASSPSFGTGEGEAFF
- | - | TRBJ2-7 | TRBV12-3/TRBV12-4 | TGTGCCAGCAGATTCTCGGCCTTGGGATACGAGCAGTACTTC | CASRFSALGYEQYF
- | many | TRBJ2-7 | TRBV7-9 | TGTGCCAGCAGCTTAACGGGGTATTCCTACGAGCAGTACTTC | CASSLTGYSYEQYF
- | many | TRBJ1-2 | TRBV27 | TGTGCCAGCAGTTCGGGACTGTCCTATGGCTACACCTTC | CASSSGLSYGYTF
- | many | TRBJ1-5 | TRBV7-9 | TGTGCCAGCAGCTTAAGGGGGGACAGCAATCAGCCCCAGCATTTT | CASSLRGDSNQPQHF
- | many | TRBJ1-6 | TRBV14 | TGTGCCAGCAGCCAAATAGGGGGGAATTCACCCCTCCACTTT | CASSQIGGNSPLHF
- | many | TRBJ2-3 | TRBV7-3 | TGTGCCAGCAGCTTAGGAGTTGGGAAACCAGATACGCAGTATTTT | CASSLGVGKPDTQYF
TRBD1 | few | TRBJ1-6 | TRBV2 | TGTGCCAGCAGTGATCTGGGGGACAGGGGGCTACCCCTCCACTTT | CASSDLGDRGLPLHF
TRBD2 | many | TRBJ2-1 | TRBV10-3 | TGTGCCATCGGGAGGGCCCCGTACAATGAGCAGTTCTTC | CAIGRAPYNEQFF
TRBD1 | few | TRBJ2-2 | TRBV29-1 | TGCAGCGCTGGACAGGGGACCACCGGGGAGCTGTTTTTT | CSAGQGTTGELFF
TRBD2 | many | TRBJ2-7 | TRBV28 | TGTGCCAGCAGTTCCTCGGGAGGTCTTACCTACGAGCAGTACTTC | CASSSSGGLTYEQYF
TRBD2 | many | TRBJ2-3 | TRBV20-1 | TGCAGTGTTTTAACGGGAGGGCCGACAGATACGCAGTATTTT | CSVLTGGPTDTQYF
TRBD2 | many | TRBJ2-1 | TRBV6-2/TRBV6-3 | TGTGCCAGCAGAAGACTAGCGGGAGGGCTAGTCGGGGCCTACAATGAGCAGTTCTTC | CASRRLAGGLVGAYNEQFF
- | many | TRBJ2-7 | TRBV30 | TGTGCCTGGAGTGTAATCAATCGGGAGCAGTACTTC | CAWSVINREQYF
- | - | TRBJ2-1 | TRBV7-9 | TGTGCCCCGGGACCAGCTGGGGATGAGCAGTTCTTC | CAPGPAGDEQFF
TRBD1 | many | TRBJ2-5 | TRBV11-3 | TGTGCCAGCAGTTTCTCCGGGGCAGGGGGTGATGAGACCCAGTACTTC | CASSFSGAGGDETQYF
- | many | TRBJ2-2 | TRBV9 | TGTGCCAGCAGCGCCCATAAAGGAGCGGTTACCGGGGAGCTGTTTTTT | CASSAHKGAVTGELFF
TRBD1 | many | TRBJ1-1 | TRBV7-2 | TGTGCCAGCAATCAGGGGGCAGGGACTGAAGCTTTCTTT | CASNQGAGTEAFF
- | many | TRBJ1-2 | TRBV5-1 | TGCGCCAGCAGCTCACATGCAGAAGGCTACACCTTC | CASSSHAEGYTF
TRBD2 | - | TRBJ2-1 | TRBV24-1 | TGTGCCACCAGTGAACCGGGACTAGCGATAAATGAGCAGTTCTTC | CATSEPGLAINEQFF
- | many | TRBJ1-6 | TRBV7-2 | TGTGCCAGCAGCTTCGCAGGGGTTTCACCCCTCCACTTT | CASSFAGVSPLHF
- | many | TRBJ1-1 | TRBV30 | TGTGCCTGGAGGTTTGGGGAGAACACTGAAGCTTTCTTT | CAWRFGENTEAFF
- | many | TRBJ2-7 | TRBV7-8 | TGTGCCAGCAGCCCTATGGCAGGGCCAGCCTACGAGCAGTACTTC | CASSPMAGPAYEQYF
- | many | TRBJ2-3 | TRBV5-1 | TGCGCCAGCACCCAGGGACCGGAGGATACGCAGTATTTT | CASTQGPEDTQYF
- | many | TRBJ1-2 | TRBV24-1 | TGTGCCACCAGTGATTGGGACGACAGCTATGGCTACACCTTC | CATSDWDDSYGYTF
TRBD1 | many | TRBJ1-5 | TRBV2 | TGTGCCAGCAGGCCGGGGGCAGGGGGACAGCCCCAGCATTTT | CASRPGAGGQPQHF
- | many | TRBJ2-1 | TRBV11-2 | TGTGCCAGCAGCTTAGTGTCCCGGGGTGAGCAGTTCTTC | CASSLVSRGEQFF
TRBD1 | many | TRBJ1-1 | TRBV27 | TGTGCCAGCAAGACAGGGTCGAGGACTGAAGCTTTCTTT | CASKTGSRTEAFF
- | - | TRBJ2-7 | TRBV6-6 | TGTGCCAGCAGTTACCAGGGGCCGCGGCACGAGCAGTACTTC | CASSYQGPRHEQYF
- | many | TRBJ1-1 | TRBV28 | TGTGCCAGCAGGGACATGAACACTGAAGCTTTCTTT | CASRDMNTEAFF
TRBD1 | few | TRBJ1-2 | TRBV7-9 | TGTGCCAGCAGGGGCACAGGGGACTATGGCTACACCTTC | CASRGTGDYGYTF
TRBD1 | few | TRBJ2-7 | TRBV14 | TGTGCCAGCAGCCAAGATGACTCGACAGGGTATTTAAACTACGAGCAGTACTTC | CASSQDDSTGYLNYEQYF
- | many | TRBJ1-1 | TRBV19 | TGTGCCAGTAGTTCAGCCGTGAACACTGAAGCTTTCTTT | CASSSAVNTEAFF
- | - | TRBJ2-5 | TRBV12-3/TRBV12-4 | TGTGCCAGCAGTCCTAACAGGGAAGGGGAGACCCAGTACTTC | CASSPNREGETQYF
- | - | TRBJ1-4 | TRBV10-3 | TGTGCCATCAGTCCCGAAACCGGAATTGGAGAAAAACTGTTTTTT | CAISPETGIGEKLFF
TRBD2 | few | TRBJ2-5 | TRBV5-1 | TGCGCCAGCAGCTTGGGGACGCGGGAGAGGGAGACCCAGTACTTC | CASSLGTRERETQYF
TRBD2 | - | TRBJ2-3 | TRBV7-8 | TGTGCCAACAGCTCGACTAGCGGGAGCCGAACAGATACGCAGTATTTT | CANSSTSGSRTDTQYF
- | few | TRBJ1-3 | TRBV7-2 | TGTGCCAGCAGCCAAGACCAACAGGGCCCTGGAAACACCATATATTTT | CASSQDQQGPGNTIYF
- | many | TRBJ2-7 | TRBV24-1 | TGTGCCACCAGTGATCCCCTCGGACGAGCGACTTACGAGCAGTACTTC | CATSDPLGRATYEQYF
TRBD2 | many | TRBJ2-7 | TRBV7-9 | TGTGCCAGCAGCCCCCGGACTAGCCCCTACGAGCAGTACTTC | CASSPRTSPYEQYF
- | - | TRBJ2-3 | TRBV9 | TGTGCCAGCAGCGTAGGGGTGGACACAGATACGCAGTATTTT | CASSVGVDTDTQYF
- | many | TRBJ1-1 | TRBV12-5 | TGTGCTAGTGCCCCGGGGGGGGCAAGGACTGAAGCTTTCTTT | CASAPGGARTEAFF
- | - | TRBJ1-2 | TRBV7-8 | TGTGCCAGCAGCCCCAGGAGAGCTTATGGCTACACCTTC | CASSPRRAYGYTF
TRBD2 | - | TRBJ2-3 | TRBV6-1 | TGTGCCAGCAGGCCCCTAGCGGGGATCACAGATACGCAGTATTTT | CASRPLAGITDTQYF